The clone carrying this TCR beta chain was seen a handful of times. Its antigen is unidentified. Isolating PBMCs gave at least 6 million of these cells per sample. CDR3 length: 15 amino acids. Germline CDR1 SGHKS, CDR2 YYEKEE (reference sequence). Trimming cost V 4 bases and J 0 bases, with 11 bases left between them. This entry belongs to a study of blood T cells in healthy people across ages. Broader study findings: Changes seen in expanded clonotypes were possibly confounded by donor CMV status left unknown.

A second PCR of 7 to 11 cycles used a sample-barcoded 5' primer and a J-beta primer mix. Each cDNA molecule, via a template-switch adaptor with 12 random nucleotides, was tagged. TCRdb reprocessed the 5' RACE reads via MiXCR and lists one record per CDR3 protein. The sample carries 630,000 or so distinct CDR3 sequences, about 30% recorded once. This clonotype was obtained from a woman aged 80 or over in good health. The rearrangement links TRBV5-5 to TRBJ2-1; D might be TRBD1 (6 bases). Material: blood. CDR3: CASSIQGRSYNEQFF. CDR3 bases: TGTGCCAGCAGCATACAGGGTCGCTCCTACAATGAGCAGTTCTTC.